This T cell receptor (beta chain) appears in the sequencing data of a study of T cells after posttransplantation cyclophosphamide. This clone was seen repeatedly, ten times or more. Its matching antigen is unknown. Clones were sequenced by immunoSEQ multiplex PCR, and TCRdb holds only the in-frame ones, with some missing. This repertoire holds thousands of clones, and none appear only once. The CDR3 consists of 16 residues. The germline V gene encodes CDR1 SNHLY and CDR2 FYNNEI. V shed 2 bases, J shed 8 bases, and the junction held 13 bases outside the gene matches. Notes on the study in general: Later blood repertoires were often dominated by clones from the donor CD8+ memory compartment.

A marrow graft followed busulfan-fludarabine conditioning, with cyclophosphamide on days +3 and +4. The chain links TRBV2 to TRBJ1-2; TRBD1 agrees at 8 bases. The sample here was PBMCs, taken after allogeneic stem cell transplant with posttransplant cyclophosphamide. This TCR came from a male patient aged 18-30 years who received an allogeneic stem cell transplant from an unrelated donor, was CMV-positive, and had acute and chronic GVHD. A share of the T cells may be of graft donor origin. The CDR3 sequence is CASSETWTGTAAGYTF. CDR3 in DNA: TGTGCCAGCAGTGAAACTTGGACAGGGACGGCTGCCGGCTACACCTTC.